Given below is one TCR beta chain in context. Antigen unknown. The germline V gene encodes CDR1 SGDLS and CDR2 YYNGEE. V trimming: 0 bases; J trimming: 3 bases; junction bases outside the gene matches: 0. The CDR3 runs 15 residues. The record originates from a study of cytomegalovirus exposure and HLA in healthy donors. Study-wide context: Prior work identified around 120 million unique TCR beta sequences in about 179 million T cells. Points from the study as a whole: Cytomegalovirus status was reportedly diagnosed by the classifier with high specificity and sensitivity.

Everyone who donated was a healthy bone marrow donor. PCR involved 60 Vbeta and 13 Jbeta primers. This table comes from immunoSEQ multiplex PCR, and its TCRdb copy is limited to in-frame clones, with some not included. Here the sample spans 93,000 or so clones, approximately 79% being singletons. The sequenced sample consisted of PBMCs. The chain employs TRBV9 and TRBJ2-3; TRBD2 agrees at 11 bases. This clonotype was obtained from a man in his fifties in good health and CMV-seropositive. CDR3 protein: CASSVASGRTDTQYF. The CDR3 bases are TGTGCCAGCAGCGTAGCTAGCGGGAGGACAGATACGCAGTATTTT.